This T cell receptor beta chain was found in a study of a mutant IDH1 vaccine in newly diagnosed glioma. Time point: week 5, during vaccination. Mutant IDH1 20-mer peptide, at 300 ug, made up each vaccine dose, with topical imiquimod. Germline lookup yields CDR1 MGHRA and CDR2 YSYEKL. The V segment lost 4 bases and the J segment 7 bases; nucleotides outside the gene matches: 11. The CDR3 is 16 amino acids. Points on this clone: As yet, its antigen is unknown.

Assay: immunoSEQ multiplex PCR; the TCRdb copy retains only in-frame clones and omits some. Of 52,000 or so clones listed, roughly 82% are singletons. This TCR was sampled from a woman under 30 with glioma. Some clones in this sample may be carry-over from other donors' samples. The rearrangement links TRBV4-1 to TRBJ2-1; TRBD2 matches at 9 bases. The sample here was PBMCs, taken from a glioma patient whose treatment included an IDH1 peptide vaccine. The CDR3 sequence: CASSPLLVAGVNEQFF. As DNA, the CDR3 is TGCGCCAGCAGCCCCCTTCTAGTAGCGGGAGTAAATGAGCAGTTCTTC.